This record covers a single TCR beta chain. Only in-frame clones appear in the TCRdb table, and some are missing; sequencing was by immunoSEQ multiplex PCR. Counted here are 60,000 to 90,000 clones, roughly 96% occurring once; the ten biggest clones make up approximately 0.2%. These data are taken from a study of technical replicates of blood from a handful of donors. The germline CDR1 and CDR2 sequences are MGHRA and YSYEKL. Trimming left V 0 bases short and J 0 bases short, with 12 bases between. The CDR3 covers 17 residues. The chain is built from TRBV4-1 and TRBJ2-1, with D perhaps TRBD2 (6 bases). Material: T cells isolated from PBMCs. The receptor was derived from a human donor in good health. The CDR3, as DNA: TGCGCCAGCAGCCAAGAGATAGCGGCGAGCTCCTACAATGAGCAGTTCTTC. This translates into CASSQEIAASSYNEQFF.